The 18 T cell receptor beta chains below were found in one sample sequenced in a study of OX40 agonist ivuxolimab in advanced cancers. Repertoires were generated with immunoSEQ multiplex PCR, while TCRdb's copy carries only in-frame clones and drops some. Here the sample spans fewer than 90,000 clones, roughly 88% being singletons. This specimen consisted of CD4+ or CD8+ T cells sorted from blood, obtained in a trial of the OX40 agonist ivuxolimab. These receptors all stem from an adult with an advanced solid tumor such as melanoma, head and neck, liver or kidney cancer.

This rearrangement joins TRBV5-1 to TRBJ2-7; 11 bases are shared with TRBD2. Germline V gene sequence: CDR1 SGHRS, CDR2 YFSETQ. V dropped 4 bases and J dropped 7; count of bases not matched to a gene: 13. This CDR3 has 16 amino acids. In DNA, the CDR3 is TGCGCCAGCAGCGGGGGGACTAGCGGCCCCGTGGGAGAGCAGTACTTC. It specifies CASSGGTSGPVGEQYF.

The V and J genes are TRBV5-1 and TRBJ2-7; TRBD1 aligns across 7 bases. The CDR3 is made up of 15 amino acids. The trim removed 3 bases at V and 3 bases at J, leaving 9 bases unmatched. The germline gives CDR1 SGHRS, CDR2 YFSETQ. CDR3 bases: TGCGCCAGCAGCTCGTATGGACAGGCTTTCTACGAGCAGTACTTC. This gives the protein CASSSYGQAFYEQYF.

The rearrangement uses TRBV23-1 and TRBJ1-3; D is uncertain. TRBV23-1 is identified as an open reading frame with a role that is uncertain. The CDR3 covers 17 residues. With 3 bases removed from V and 0 bases from J, the gap between germline ends came to 15 bases. The CDR3 DNA reads TGCGCCAGCAGTCACCCCCCCGCGGATAGCTCTGGAAACACCATATATTTT. It encodes CASSHPPADSSGNTIYF.

This clone was found once. The chain combines TRBV18 with TRBJ1-5, with 12 bases aligning to TRBD1. The length of the CDR3 is 16 residues. The V segment lost 4 bases and the J segment 9 bases; nucleotides outside the gene matches: 10. Germline V lookup: CDR1 KGHSH, CDR2 LQKENI. CDR3 loop: CASSLVNRDRGPPQHF. The CDR3 DNA follows: TGTGCCAGCTCACTCGTTAACCGGGACAGGGGGCCGCCCCAGCATTTT.

V is TRBV5-6 and J is TRBJ1-4, with D unresolved. The CDR3 has 16 amino acids. Per germline, CDR1 SGHDT and CDR2 YYEEEE. Trimming took 2 bases from V and 0 from J, leaving 11 bases between them. The CDR3 sequence: CASSFGRAPTNEKLFF. DNA for the CDR3: TGTGCCAGCAGCTTTGGCCGAGCCCCAACTAATGAAAAACTGTTTTTT.

The chain recombines TRBV11-2 with TRBJ2-1; D assignment may be TRBD1 or TRBD2 (5 bases each). V was trimmed by 5 bases and J by 10 bases, leaving 24 bases between them. Per the germline V gene, CDR1 is SGHAT and CDR2 is FQNNGV. The CDR3 spans 16 residues. The CDR3 reads CASSIGLVRGPREQFF. The CDR3 nucleotides are TGTGCCAGCAGCATAGGACTCGTAAGGGGACCCAGGGAGCAGTTCTTC.

Only one count was recorded for this clone. J is TRBJ1-6 and V is TRBV30, with 7 bases lining up with TRBD1. The CDR3 contains 14 residues. The J segment lost 9 bases and the V segment lost 5 bases, leaving 10 bases of the junction unmatched. Germline V gene sequence: CDR1 GTSNPN, CDR2 SVGIG (reference sequence). In nucleotides, the CDR3 is TGTGCCTGGGGAGAAACAGGGGTCGGTTCACCCCTCCACTTT. Amino acids: CAWGETGVGSPLHF.

This sequence joins TRBV18 and TRBJ1-2; D is possibly TRBD1 (5 bases). The V and J ends lost 4 bases and 7 bases respectively, with 13 bases between them. The germline V gene has CDR1 KGHSH and CDR2 LQKENI. This CDR3 region has 13 residues. The CDR3 is CASSLRDQGGYTF. For the CDR3, the DNA is TGTGCCAGCTCACTCCGGGACCAGGGTGGCTACACCTTC.

The V gene is TRBV6-5, the J gene TRBJ2-7; 8 bases align to TRBD1. The V segment lost 6 bases and the J segment 0 bases; nucleotides outside the gene matches: 7. The CDR3 sequence is 15 residues long. Germline CDR1 is MNHEY and CDR2 is SVGAGI. CDR3 loop: CASSSGTGPSYEQYF. The CDR3 nucleotides are TGTGCCAGCAGCTCCGGGACAGGCCCCTCCTACGAGCAGTACTTC.

The chain combines TRBV15 with TRBJ2-1; TRBD1 matches 11 bases. This CDR3 region has 15 residues. V dropped 5 bases and J dropped 7; count of bases not matched to a gene: 7. Germline values: CDR1 LNHNV, CDR2 YYDKDF (reference sequence). In DNA form, the CDR3 reads TGTGCCACCAGCCAGGGACAGGGGGTGAAGAATGAGCAGTTCTTC. Residues: CATSQGQGVKNEQFF.

This chain uses TRBV18 with TRBJ2-5; D is ambiguous. Per germline, CDR1 KGHSH and CDR2 LQKENI. There are 14 residues in the CDR3. The V gene lost 3 bases and the J gene lost 0 bases, with 8 bases spanning the gap. CDR3 nucleotides: TGTGCCAGCTCACCCTCACAGTACCAAGAGACCCAGTACTTC. It codes for CASSPSQYQETQYF.

The V call is TRBV6-1, the J call TRBJ1-2; D is undetermined. V lost 3 bases to trimming and J lost 8 bases, with 28 bases between them. The CDR3 has 18 residues. CDR1 is MNHNS and CDR2 is SASEGT in the germline V gene. The CDR3 DNA is TGTGCCAGCAGTGACCCTCTTCAGGCCACTGGTTATGCGGGGGGCTACACCTTC. It specifies CASSDPLQATGYAGGYTF.

V is TRBV7-6 and J is TRBJ1-6, with TRBD1 as a possible D gene (6 bases). This CDR3 spans 19 amino acids. CDR1 is SGHVS, CDR2 FNYEAQ, per germline. With 1 base removed from V and 0 bases from J, the gap between germline ends came to 16 bases. DNA of the CDR3: TGTGCCAGCAGCTTAGAGGCAGGGGCCCTAAGCTCCTATAATTCACCCCTCCACTTT. Amino acids: CASSLEAGALSSYNSPLHF.

The chain links TRBV6-1 to TRBJ1-4; TRBD1 aligns across 11 bases. The length of the CDR3 is 14 residues. Germline assignment: CDR1 MNHNS and CDR2 SASEGT. V trimming: 7 bases; J trimming: 7 bases; junction bases outside the gene matches: 5. The CDR3 reads CASKGGTGGEKLFF. The CDR3 nucleotides read TGTGCCAGCAAGGGTGGGACAGGGGGTGAAAAACTGTTTTTT.

The V gene is TRBV7-2, the J gene TRBJ1-5; possibly TRBD1 for D (6 bases). The CDR3 sequence is 15 residues long. Per the germline V gene, CDR1 is SGHTA and CDR2 is FQGNSA. V was clipped by 1 base and J by 2 bases, with 9 bases between them. For the CDR3, the DNA is TGTGCCAGCAGCTTAGTAGGGGGAGGCAATCAGCCCCAGCATTTT. Its protein product is CASSLVGGGNQPQHF.

V is TRBV6-5 and J is TRBJ2-7, with D possibly TRBD1 on 5 matching bases. V was cut by 5 bases and J by 7 bases, with 9 bases left in between. This CDR3 has 11 residues. CDR1 and CDR2 (germline): MNHEY, SVGAGI. The CDR3, as DNA: TGTGCCAGCAGTGAACAGGCTGAGCAGTACTTC. The encoded protein is CASSEQAEQYF.

This clone was counted once. The chain recombines TRBV7-9 with TRBJ2-3, with D possibly being TRBD2 (6 bases). The CDR3 covers 14 residues. V gave up 0 bases and J gave up 6 bases, with 10 bases separating them. Germline values: CDR1 SEHNR, CDR2 FQNEAQ (reference sequence). The CDR3 here is CASSLASTRDTQYF. The CDR3 DNA sequence: TGTGCCAGCAGCTTAGCGTCGACTAGGGATACGCAGTATTTT.

The V call is TRBV5-6, the J call TRBJ1-4, with TRBD1 as a possible D gene (5 bases). V lost 3 bases and J 8 bases, leaving 20 bases between the germline ends. The length of the CDR3 is 16 residues. In germline, CDR1 is SGHDT, CDR2 YYEEEE. The chain's CDR3 is CASSSNRLRRGEKLFF. The DNA for the CDR3 is TGTGCCAGCAGCTCCAACAGGTTACGACGTGGGGAAAAACTGTTTTTT.